Listed here is a single T cell receptor beta chain. The data derive from a study of blood T cell repertoires in COVID-19. At the level of the study: Collection of acute and convalescent COVID-19 samples took place in the United States, Italy and Spain. Sample material is recorded as cDNA or gDNA derived from T cells, B-cell-depleted T cells, or PBMCs.

Per the original data handling: Amplification of reference gene primers was used by the study to estimate nucleated cell counts. TCRdb's table, derived via immunoSEQ multiplex PCR, lists solely in-frame clones and lacks some. Clone size and V and J calls were adopted from that table, with D and trimming inferred from the DNA. Of under 200,000 clones in the sample, approximately 90% were seen once. Germline CDR1 is SQVTM and CDR2 is ANQGSEA. Unmatched junction bases numbered 6, after V lost 8 bases and J lost 6 bases. The CDR3 runs 12 residues. The source of this sequence is a man aged 40-50 years with active or convalescent COVID-19. The gene calls are TRBV29-1 and TRBJ1-1; 10 positions match TRBD1. Input material: peripheral blood. The CDR3 sequence is CSTRTGGSEAFF. CDR3 in DNA: TGCAGCACTCGGACAGGGGGGTCTGAAGCTTTCTTT.